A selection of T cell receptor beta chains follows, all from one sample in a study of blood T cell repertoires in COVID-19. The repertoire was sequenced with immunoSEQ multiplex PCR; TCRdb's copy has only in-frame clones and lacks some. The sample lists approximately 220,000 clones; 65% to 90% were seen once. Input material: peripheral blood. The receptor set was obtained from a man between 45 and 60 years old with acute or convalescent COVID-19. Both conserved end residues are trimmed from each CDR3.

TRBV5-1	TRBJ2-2	ASSLGQGTAPTGELF
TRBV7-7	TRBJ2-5	ASSRDLGETQY
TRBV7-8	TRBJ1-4	ASSFYVPPVREKLF
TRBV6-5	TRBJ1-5	ASSRGGDQPQH
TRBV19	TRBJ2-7	ASSVRQAGGYEQY
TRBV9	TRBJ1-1	ASSPRGITEAF
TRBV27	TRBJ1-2	ASSLGPGGGYT
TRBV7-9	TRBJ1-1	ASSLGTGSEAF
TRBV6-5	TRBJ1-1	ASSWTQGASEAF
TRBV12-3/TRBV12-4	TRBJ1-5	ASSPGFQPQH
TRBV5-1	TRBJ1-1	ASSQNGQGGTEAF